These 22 T cell receptor beta chains were sequenced from one sample in a study of OX40 agonist ivuxolimab in advanced cancers. The protocol was immunoSEQ multiplex PCR, while the TCRdb copy is restricted to in-frame clones and leaves out a portion. The sample has 95,000 to 100,000 clones, about 79% seen once. Sequencing was performed on CD4+ or CD8+ T cells sorted from blood, taken in a trial of the OX40 agonist ivuxolimab. The receptors come from an adult with an advanced solid tumor such as melanoma, head and neck, liver or kidney cancer.

J is TRBJ2-7 and V is TRBV28, with a tentative D call TRBD2 (6 bases). Per the germline V gene, CDR1 is MDHEN and CDR2 is SYDVKM. This CDR3 region has 12 residues. The CDR3 here is CPGEAESYEQYF. Here the CDR3 DNA reads TGTCCTGGGGAGGCTGAGTCCTACGAGCAGTACTTC.

The rearrangement joins TRBV7-2 to TRBJ2-5; D uncertain. The CDR3 runs 13 residues. Germline CDR1 is SGHTA and CDR2 is FQGNSA. Trimming cost V 4 bases and J 5 bases, with 11 bases left between them. In DNA, the CDR3 is TGTGCCAGCAGCTCTGACTGGGTTGAGACCCAGTACTTC. Protein sequence: CASSSDWVETQYF.

This chain links TRBV28 with TRBJ2-7, with D unclear. This CDR3 region has 16 residues. Trimming took off 10 bases at V and 0 bases at J, with 22 bases between the two ends. Per germline, CDR1 MDHEN and CDR2 SYDVKM. In DNA form, the CDR3 reads TGTGCCAACAAGGCCTGTAGGGAAGTTCACTCCTACGAGCAGTACTTC. Translating gives CANKACREVHSYEQYF.

J is TRBJ2-6 and V is TRBV11-3; the D gene is possibly TRBD2 (5 bases). V gave up 5 bases and J gave up 0 bases, with 11 bases separating them. Germline V gene lookup returns CDR1 SGHNT and CDR2 YENEEA. This CDR3 spans 16 amino acids. CDR3 in DNA: TGTGCCAGCAGCCCGGGTGGGAGCTCTGGGGCCAACGTCCTGACTTTC. Its translation is CASSPGGSSGANVLTF.

The chain joins TRBV14 to TRBJ2-7, with D perhaps matching TRBD1 (5 bases). The CDR3 is 15 residues long. V shed 2 bases and J shed 7 bases, with 18 bases lying between them. Germline CDR1 SGHDN, CDR2 FVKESK. The CDR3 coding sequence is TGTGCCAGCAGCCAAAAACAGGTTCAGGACGGGGAGCAGTACTTC. It yields the protein CASSQKQVQDGEQYF.

This clone has only a few counts. The V gene is TRBV10-2, the J gene TRBJ1-2; D is ambiguous. The CDR3 contains 11 residues. CDR1 and CDR2 (germline): WSHSY, SAAADI. V was trimmed by 4 bases and J by 3 bases, leaving 3 bases between them. The CDR3 region is CASSADYGYTF. The CDR3 region has the DNA TGCGCCAGCAGTGCAGACTATGGCTACACCTTC.

This chain connects TRBV27 to TRBJ1-2, with D unclear. The germline V gene has CDR1 MNHEY and CDR2 SMNVEV (reference sequence). The CDR3 extends over 16 amino acids. Trimming removed 0 bases from V and 4 bases from J, with 15 bases in between. CDR3 loop: CASSLSRAGVGYGYTF. The CDR3, as DNA: TGTGCCAGCAGTTTATCGAGGGCCGGGGTCGGCTATGGCTACACCTTC.

The rearrangement links TRBV6-5 to TRBJ1-2; D gene ambiguous. CDR1 is MNHEY and CDR2 is SVGAGI in the germline V gene. The CDR3 consists of 13 residues. Deletions cut 10 bases from V and 8 bases from J, with 20 bases between. The CDR3 sequence: CATLPRGSGGYTF. The CDR3 nucleotides are TGTGCCACCCTTCCTCGGGGATCGGGAGGCTACACCTTC.

J is TRBJ2-3 and V is TRBV29-1; tentative D call: TRBD1 (5 bases). Germline CDR1 and CDR2: SQVTM and ANQGSEA. Between the trimmed V and J ends, which lost 4 bases and 8 bases, there was a span of 16 bases. This CDR3 region has 13 residues. CDR3 region: CSVAPLGDITQYF. The CDR3 nucleotides are TGCAGCGTTGCCCCTCTAGGGGATATTACGCAGTATTTT.

V gene TRBV5-4 combines with J gene TRBJ1-2; D gene unclear. The CDR3 totals 13 residues. CDR1 is SGHNT and CDR2 is YYREEE in the germline V gene (reference sequence). Trimming stripped 5 bases from V and 6 bases from J, with 14 bases between. CDR3 sequence: CASRPSRTNGYTF. The DNA of the CDR3 is TGTGCCAGCAGACCGAGTCGCACGAATGGCTACACCTTC.

The rearrangement uses TRBV15 and TRBJ2-5, with D perhaps being TRBD1 or TRBD2 (6 bases each). V lost 1 base, J lost 5 bases, and 17 bases lay in between. The CDR3 totals 16 residues. Germline values: CDR1 LNHNV, CDR2 YYDKDF (reference sequence). Here the CDR3 DNA reads TGTGCCACCAGCAGAGTAGGGCGACAGGCGGGGGAGACCCAGTACTTC. Encoded protein: CATSRVGRQAGETQYF.

This clone came up a few times. The J gene is TRBJ1-2, the V gene TRBV15; TRBD1 matches at 7 bases. Germline V gene sequence: CDR1 LNHNV, CDR2 YYDKDF (reference sequence). V was pared by 5 bases and J by 8 bases, with 8 bases of the junction left unmatched. The CDR3 is 13 amino acids. The CDR3 DNA is TGTGCCACCAGCTACGACAGGGTCGACGGCTACACCTTC. As protein: CATSYDRVDGYTF.

The chain employs TRBV11-1 and TRBJ2-5, with D maybe TRBD2 (6 bases). Trimming removed 4 bases at V and 4 bases at J, with 13 bases between. The CDR3 has 14 residues. Per germline, CDR1 SGHAT and CDR2 FQDESV (reference sequence). CDR3 bases: TGTGCCAGCAGCTCCGGGGGTCGGGTAGAGACCCAGTACTTC. Amino acid sequence: CASSSGGRVETQYF.

This clone has just one count. This chain joins TRBV7-6 and TRBJ2-1; 8 bases are a match to TRBD1. Germline values: CDR1 SGHVS, CDR2 FNYEAQ. With V trimmed by 5 bases and J by 0 bases, 3 bases remained unmatched. The CDR3 has 15 amino acids. CDR3 protein: CASSAGTGSYNEQFF. In nucleotides, the CDR3 is TGTGCCAGCAGCGCCGGGACAGGCTCCTACAATGAGCAGTTCTTC.

The chain recombines TRBV29-1 with TRBJ1-2; TRBD1 aligns across 8 bases. CDR1 SQVTM and CDR2 ANQGSEA come from the germline V gene. J gave up 3 bases and V 6 bases, and 3 bases lay outside the gene matches. The CDR3 runs 12 residues. The DNA of the CDR3 is TGCAGCGTCGGACAGGGCCACTATGGCTACACCTTC. Its translation: CSVGQGHYGYTF.

The chain carries TRBV7-3 and TRBJ2-7; no clear D. Germline CDR1 is SGHTA and CDR2 is FQGTGA. The CDR3 loop spans 12 amino acids. The ends were cut back, 3 bases at V and 6 bases at J, with 9 bases in the middle. CDR3 amino acids: CASSFDNFEQYF. The CDR3 DNA sequence: TGTGCCAGCAGCTTTGATAACTTCGAGCAGTACTTC.

J is TRBJ2-1 and V is TRBV7-2; TRBD2 agrees at 10 bases. The ends lost 1 base at V and 3 bases at J; junction bases unmatched: 3. Germline V gene lookup returns CDR1 SGHTA and CDR2 FQGNSA. CDR3 length: 16 residues. The CDR3 DNA follows: TGTGCCAGCAGCTTAGTTGCTAGCGGGGGCTACAATGAGCAGTTCTTC. Translated: CASSLVASGGYNEQFF.

This clone came up a few times. The J gene is TRBJ2-7, the V gene TRBV28; D is perhaps TRBD1 (6 bases). The CDR3 runs 14 residues. CDR1 and CDR2 from the germline V gene are MDHEN and SYDVKM. V lost 6 bases to trimming and J lost 0 bases, with 12 bases between them. The CDR3 DNA reads TGTGCCAGCAGGGCAGGGGTCATCTCCTACGAGCAGTACTTC. Its protein is CASRAGVISYEQYF. Full variable domain (remainder filled in from reference TRBV28 and TRBJ2-7): DVKVTQSSRYLVKRTGEKVFLECVQDMDHENMFWYRQDPGLGLRLIYFSYDVKMKEKGDIPEGYSVSREKKERFSLILESASTNQTSMYLCASRAGVISYEQYFGPGTRLTVT.

The count of this clone is one. The chain links TRBV9 to TRBJ2-5; TRBD2 matches at 9 bases. The CDR3 consists of 16 residues. V was pared by 4 bases and J by 0 bases, with 7 bases of the junction left unmatched. CDR1 is SGDLS and CDR2 is YYNGEE in the germline V gene. In DNA, the CDR3 is TGTGCCAGCAGCCTGAATAGCGGGGGCTACCAAGAGACCCAGTACTTC. Translated, it gives CASSLNSGGYQETQYF.

The chain uses TRBV4-2 and TRBJ1-4, with 12 bases matching TRBD1. The trim removed 0 bases at V and 3 bases at J, leaving 5 bases unmatched. CDR1 and CDR2 (germline): LGHNA, YNFKEQ. This CDR3 is 18 amino acids long. The CDR3 here is CASSQDWDRGRPNEKLFF. The DNA for the CDR3 is TGTGCCAGCAGCCAAGATTGGGACAGGGGGCGGCCTAATGAAAAACTGTTTTTT.

This chain links TRBV10-3 with TRBJ1-5, with 7 bases matching TRBD1. The CDR3 length is 18 residues. From germline, CDR1 is ENHRY and CDR2 SYGVKD. V lost 3 bases to trimming and J lost 4 bases; unmatched junction nucleotides: 15. DNA for the CDR3: TGTGCCATCAGTGAAAACAGGGGAGGAGATTTGAGGAATCAGCCCCAGCATTTT. This encodes CAISENRGGDLRNQPQHF.

V is TRBV1 and J is TRBJ2-1; the table's D call TRBD2 went unverified against the DNA. TRBV1 is flagged as a pseudogene. The CDR3 totals 18 residues. CDR3 nucleotide sequence: TGCACCAGCAGCCAAGATCTTCCTAGCGGGGGTCCAGGGGGTGAGCAGTTCTTC. The encoded protein is CTSSQDLPSGGPGGEQFF.